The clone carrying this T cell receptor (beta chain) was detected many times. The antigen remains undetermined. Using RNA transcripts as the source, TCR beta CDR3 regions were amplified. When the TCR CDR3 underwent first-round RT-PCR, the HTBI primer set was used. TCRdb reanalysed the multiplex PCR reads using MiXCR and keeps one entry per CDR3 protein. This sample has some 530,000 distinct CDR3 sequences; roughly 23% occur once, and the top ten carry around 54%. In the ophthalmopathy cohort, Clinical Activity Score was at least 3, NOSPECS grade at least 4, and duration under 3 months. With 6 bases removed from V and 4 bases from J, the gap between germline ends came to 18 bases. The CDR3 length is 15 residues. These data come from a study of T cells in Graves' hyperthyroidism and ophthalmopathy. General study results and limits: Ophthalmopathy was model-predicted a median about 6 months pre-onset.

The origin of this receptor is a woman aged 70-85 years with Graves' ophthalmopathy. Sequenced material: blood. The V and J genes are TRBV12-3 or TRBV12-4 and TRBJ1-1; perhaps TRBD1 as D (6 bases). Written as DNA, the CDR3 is TGTGCCAGCAGCCCCAGGGGCAGTCTCAGCACTGAAGCTTTCTTT. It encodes CASSPRGSLSTEAFF.